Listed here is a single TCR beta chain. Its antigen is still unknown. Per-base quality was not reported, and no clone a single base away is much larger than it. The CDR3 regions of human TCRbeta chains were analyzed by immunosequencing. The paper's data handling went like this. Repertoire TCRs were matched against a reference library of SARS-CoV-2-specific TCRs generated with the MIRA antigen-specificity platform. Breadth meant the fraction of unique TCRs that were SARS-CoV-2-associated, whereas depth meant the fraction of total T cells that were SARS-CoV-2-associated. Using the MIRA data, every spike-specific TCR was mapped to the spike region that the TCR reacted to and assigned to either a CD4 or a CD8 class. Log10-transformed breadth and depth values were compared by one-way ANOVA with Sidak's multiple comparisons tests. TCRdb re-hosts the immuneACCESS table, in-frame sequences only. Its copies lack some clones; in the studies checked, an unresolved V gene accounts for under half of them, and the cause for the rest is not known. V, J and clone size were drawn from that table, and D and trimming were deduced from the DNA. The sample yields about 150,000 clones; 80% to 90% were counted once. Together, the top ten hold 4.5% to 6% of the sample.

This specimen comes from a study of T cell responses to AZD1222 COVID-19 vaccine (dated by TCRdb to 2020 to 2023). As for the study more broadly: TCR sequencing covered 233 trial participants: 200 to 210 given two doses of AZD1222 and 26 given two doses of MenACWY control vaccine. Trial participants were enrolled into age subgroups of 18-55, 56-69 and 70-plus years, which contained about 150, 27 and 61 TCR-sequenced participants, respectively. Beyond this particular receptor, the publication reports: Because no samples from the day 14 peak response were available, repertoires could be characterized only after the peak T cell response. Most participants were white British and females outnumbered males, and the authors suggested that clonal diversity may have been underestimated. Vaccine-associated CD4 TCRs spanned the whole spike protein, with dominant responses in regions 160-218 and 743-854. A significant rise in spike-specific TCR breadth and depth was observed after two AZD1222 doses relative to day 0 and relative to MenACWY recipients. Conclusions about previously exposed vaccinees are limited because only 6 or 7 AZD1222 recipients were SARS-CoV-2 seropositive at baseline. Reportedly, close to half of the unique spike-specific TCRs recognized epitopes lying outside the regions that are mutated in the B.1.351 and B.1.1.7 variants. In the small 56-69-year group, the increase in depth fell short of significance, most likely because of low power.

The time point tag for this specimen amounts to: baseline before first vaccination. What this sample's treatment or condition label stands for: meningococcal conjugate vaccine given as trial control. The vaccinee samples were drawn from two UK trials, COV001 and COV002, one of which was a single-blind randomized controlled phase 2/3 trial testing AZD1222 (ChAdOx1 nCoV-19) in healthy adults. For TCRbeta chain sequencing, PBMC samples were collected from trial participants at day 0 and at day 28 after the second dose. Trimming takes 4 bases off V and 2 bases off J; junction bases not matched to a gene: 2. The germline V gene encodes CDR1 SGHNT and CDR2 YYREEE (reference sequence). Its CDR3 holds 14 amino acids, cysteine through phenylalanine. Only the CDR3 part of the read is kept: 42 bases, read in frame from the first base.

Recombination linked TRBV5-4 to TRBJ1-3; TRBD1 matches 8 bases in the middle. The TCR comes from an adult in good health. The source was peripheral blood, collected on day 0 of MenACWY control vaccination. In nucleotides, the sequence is TGTGCCAGCAGCAGACAGGGGACTGGAAACACCATATATTTT. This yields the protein CASSRQGTGNTIYF.